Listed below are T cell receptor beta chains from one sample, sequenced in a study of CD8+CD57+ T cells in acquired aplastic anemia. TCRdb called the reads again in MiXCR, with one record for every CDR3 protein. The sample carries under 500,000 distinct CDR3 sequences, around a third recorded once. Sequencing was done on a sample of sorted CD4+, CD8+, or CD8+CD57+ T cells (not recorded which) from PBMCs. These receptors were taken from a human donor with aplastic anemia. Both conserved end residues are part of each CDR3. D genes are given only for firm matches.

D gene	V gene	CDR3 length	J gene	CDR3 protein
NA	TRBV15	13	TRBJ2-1	CATGVQSLNEQFF
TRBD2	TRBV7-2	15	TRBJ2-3	CASSLVSGGEDTQYF
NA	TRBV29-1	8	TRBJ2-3	CSADTQYF
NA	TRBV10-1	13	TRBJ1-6	CASSRVGFGPLHF
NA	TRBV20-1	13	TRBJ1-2	CSARVNQGYGYTF
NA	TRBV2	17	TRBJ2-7	CASSELSLAQGFYEQYF
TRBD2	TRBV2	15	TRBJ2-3	CASRGASGGTDTQYF
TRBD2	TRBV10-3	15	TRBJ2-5	CAISDLAGAQEAQYF
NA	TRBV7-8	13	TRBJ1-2	CASTERGDYGYTF
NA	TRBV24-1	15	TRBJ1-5	CATAGTNGVNQPQHF
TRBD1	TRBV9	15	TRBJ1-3	CASSVGDSPGNTIHF
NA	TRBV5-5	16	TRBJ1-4	CASSLRLGKGLEKLFF
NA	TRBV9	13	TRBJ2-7	CASSDGRTYEQYF
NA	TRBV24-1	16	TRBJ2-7	CATYTGRDPSSYEQYF
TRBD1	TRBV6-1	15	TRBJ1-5	CASRGQGRPNQPQHF
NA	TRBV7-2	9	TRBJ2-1	CASSPGLFF
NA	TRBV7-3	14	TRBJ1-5	CASSSGPGVQPQHF
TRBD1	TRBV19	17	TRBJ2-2	CASSIRQGAQNTGELFF
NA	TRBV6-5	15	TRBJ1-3	CASSCPDSPGNTIYF
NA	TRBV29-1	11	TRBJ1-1	CSVESGEGAFF
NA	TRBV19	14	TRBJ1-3	CASITQSSGNTIYF
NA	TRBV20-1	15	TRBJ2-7	CSATVPQSHMAEQYF
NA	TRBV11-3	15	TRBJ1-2	CASSLRGGPGTGYTF
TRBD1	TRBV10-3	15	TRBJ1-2	CAISKRQGAYGGYTF
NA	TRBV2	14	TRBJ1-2	CASSPRGLDYGYTF
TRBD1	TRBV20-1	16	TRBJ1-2	CSARTGTGSMAYGYTF
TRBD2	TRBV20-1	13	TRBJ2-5	CSARGLAGETQYF
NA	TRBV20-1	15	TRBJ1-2	CSARETAGVLRGYTF
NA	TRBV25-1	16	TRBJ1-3	CASSPTRDSSRNTIYF
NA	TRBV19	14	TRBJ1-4	CASSISQTNEKLFF
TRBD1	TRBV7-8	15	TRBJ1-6	CASSLVGGGGSPLHF
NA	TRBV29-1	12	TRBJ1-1	CSVESSWTEAFF
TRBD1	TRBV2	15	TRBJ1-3	CASQIDRAGGNTIYF
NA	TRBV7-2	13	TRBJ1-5	CASSLDEYQPQHF
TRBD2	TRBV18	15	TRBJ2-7	CASSPGTSGGREQYF
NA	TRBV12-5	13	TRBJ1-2	CASGLDKLGGYTF
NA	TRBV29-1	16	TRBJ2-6	CSGLRTDDSGANVLTF
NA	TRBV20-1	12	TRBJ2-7	CSAWRTRYEQYF
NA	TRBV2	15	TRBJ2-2	CASSGTDANTGELFF
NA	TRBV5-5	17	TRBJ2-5	CASSLGGRGGGQETQYF